A selection of T cell receptor beta chains follows, all from one sample in a study of blood T cell repertoires in COVID-19. Here immunoSEQ multiplex PCR was the method, and the copy in TCRdb shows in-frame clones only, minus some. The sample records 400,000 to 450,000 clones, 90% being singletons. Source material: PBMCs or T cells enriched from blood (not recorded which). The source of these receptors is a man younger than 35 who had recovered from COVID-19. Both conserved end residues are part of each CDR3. D genes are given only for firm matches. Where a row states a size, it is once, few, many or the class of an expanded clone; other rows omit it.

CDR3 protein,CDR3 DNA,D gene,V gene,clone size,J gene
CASSPDGGLVIYGYTF,TGTGCCAGTAGCCCGGACGGGGGTCTAGTCATCTATGGCTACACCTTC,-,TRBV19,once,TRBJ1-2
CASSSPGVSSYNEQFF,TGTGCCAGCAGTTCCCCCGGGGTAAGCTCCTACAATGAGCAGTTCTTC,-,TRBV27,-,TRBJ2-1
CASSLKAGGPYNEQFF,TGTGCCAGCAGCTTAAAAGCGGGAGGGCCCTACAATGAGCAGTTCTTC,TRBD2,TRBV9,few,TRBJ2-1
CATSRLTGDFSNQPQHF,TGTGCCACCAGCAGACTTACAGGAGACTTTAGCAATCAGCCCCAGCATTTT,-,TRBV15,-,TRBJ1-5
CASSLGARGELFF,TGTGCCAGCAGCTTGGGGGCGCGAGGGGAGCTGTTTTTT,-,TRBV7-9,-,TRBJ2-2
CASSFTTGSGGYTF,TGCGCCAGCAGCTTTACTACAGGGTCTGGAGGCTACACCTTC,-,TRBV5-1,once,TRBJ1-2
CASSLEGGHQPQHF,TGTGCCAGCAGTCTCGAGGGAGGGCATCAGCCCCAGCATTTT,-,TRBV27,once,TRBJ1-5
CASSLTREREQYF,TGTGCCAGCAGCTTGACAAGGGAGAGGGAGCAGTACTTC,-,TRBV11-3,-,TRBJ2-7
CASSSTSGGNYEQFF,TGTGCCAGCAGTTCCACTAGCGGGGGTAACTATGAGCAGTTCTTC,TRBD2,TRBV5-4,-,TRBJ2-1
CAAGGLAINEQFF,TGTGCCGCCGGGGGACTAGCAATCAATGAGCAGTTCTTC,TRBD2,TRBV6-6,-,TRBJ2-1
CATSFRTVGYTF,TGTGCCACCAGCTTTCGGACAGTCGGCTACACCTTC,-,TRBV15,-,TRBJ1-2